This T cell receptor (beta chain) derives from a study of technical replicates of blood from a few donors. CDR1 and CDR2 from the germline V gene are MDHEN and SYDVKM. J was trimmed by 4 bases and V by 9 bases; bases with no gene match: 4. CDR3 size: 13 residues. The protocol was immunoSEQ multiplex PCR, while the TCRdb copy is restricted to in-frame clones and leaves out a portion. The sample shows more than 65,000 clones, 97% of them seen only once. The V call is TRBV28, the J call TRBJ2-1, with 9 bases matching TRBD2. Material for sequencing was T cells isolated from PBMCs. The clonotype was recovered from a human donor in good health. CDR3: CASSGSRYNEQFF. In nucleotides, the CDR3 is TGTGCCAGTAGCGGGAGTCGATACAATGAGCAGTTCTTC.